This record covers a single T cell receptor (beta chain). What antigen it recognizes has not been identified. Base qualities were left out, and no much larger clone turns up one base away. For sequencing of the TCRbeta CDR3 region, genomic DNA was extracted from the sorted cells. TCRbeta CDR3 regions were sequenced using the immunoSEQ Assay. Entries here come from immuneACCESS through TCRdb and include only in-frame sequences with V and J called. Some clones fail to appear in such tables; in the studies checked, an unresolved V gene covers under half of the shortfall, and the cause of the remainder is unknown. This sample is represented by 21,000 or so clones; 85% to 90% of them were singletons. The biggest ten clones account for 21% of the sample. From the cysteine through the phenylalanine, the CDR3 covers 15 amino acids. Only the CDR3 DNA stays, 45 bases, in frame from base 1. The CDR1 and CDR2 encoded by the germline V gene are MGHDK and SYGVNS. V was cut back by 3 bases and J by 0 bases, leaving a gap of 12 bases between them.

This entry comes from a study of OX40 agonist ivuxolimab in advanced cancers. About the study as a whole: The costimulatory receptor OX40 (CD134) was targeted by ivuxolimab, a fully human IgG2 agonistic monoclonal antibody. The paper describes the monotherapy dose-escalation part (N of about 57 patients) of the phase I trial of ivuxolimab. Peripheral TCRbeta sequencing was intended to test whether TCR sequence diversity was altered and clonal T-cell expansion was caused by ivuxolimab. Intravenous ivuxolimab was administered to patients every 2 weeks at six dose levels: 0.01, 0.1, 0.3, 1.5, 3 and 10 mg/kg. Among the roughly 52 dose-escalation patients, approximately 20 had hepatocellular carcinoma, roughly 15 melanoma, 9 renal cell carcinoma and 9 head and neck cancer. Patients were allowed to have had prior anti-PD-1, anti-PD-L1 or anti-CTLA-4 therapy, and more than 30% of the dose-escalation patients had previously received checkpoint inhibitors. Partial responses occurred in three dose-escalation patients, of whom one had hepatocellular carcinoma and two had cutaneous melanoma. In the dose-escalation cohort, 75% to 90% of patients were male, and the mean age was roughly 56 years with a range of about 20 to 80.

The paper's findings and limits, for the study overall: At doses from 0.1 to 3.0 mg/kg, clonal expansion was seen in both CD4+ and CD8+ blood T cells between baseline and week 6. The antigen specificity of the clonally expanded peripheral T cells was not determined. Low levels of normalized T-cell clonal expansion were also seen in some patients who did not respond. In the 0.1-3.0 mg/kg groups, partial responders were among the patients with the lowest normalized peripheral clonal expansion, particularly in CD8+ T cells. After ivuxolimab, CD8+ T cells had more expanded clones than CD4+ T cells on average.

Patients with a history of autoimmune disease or receiving systemic immunosuppression were excluded from the trial. Peripheral blood for TCR sequencing was drawn from every dose cohort at baseline, at cycle 4 day 1 and at cycle 7 day 1. Samples came from an open-label, multicenter, first-in-human phase I dose-escalation trial of ivuxolimab. Adults with locally advanced or metastatic melanoma, renal cell carcinoma, hepatocellular carcinoma or head and neck squamous cell carcinoma were enrolled in the trial. Before TCR sequencing, CD4+ T cells and CD8+ T cells were sorted from peripheral blood as separate populations.

This receptor was obtained from an adult with an advanced solid tumor such as melanoma, head and neck, liver or kidney cancer. The sequences come from CD4+ or CD8+ T cells sorted from blood, collected in a trial of the OX40 agonist ivuxolimab. Rearrangement joined TRBV25-1 to TRBJ2-7; TRBD2 could be the D gene, as 6 bases match. The CDR3 region: CASSEGGVGSYEQYF. The sequence in DNA is TGTGCCAGCAGTGAGGGGGGAGTCGGCTCCTACGAGCAGTACTTC.